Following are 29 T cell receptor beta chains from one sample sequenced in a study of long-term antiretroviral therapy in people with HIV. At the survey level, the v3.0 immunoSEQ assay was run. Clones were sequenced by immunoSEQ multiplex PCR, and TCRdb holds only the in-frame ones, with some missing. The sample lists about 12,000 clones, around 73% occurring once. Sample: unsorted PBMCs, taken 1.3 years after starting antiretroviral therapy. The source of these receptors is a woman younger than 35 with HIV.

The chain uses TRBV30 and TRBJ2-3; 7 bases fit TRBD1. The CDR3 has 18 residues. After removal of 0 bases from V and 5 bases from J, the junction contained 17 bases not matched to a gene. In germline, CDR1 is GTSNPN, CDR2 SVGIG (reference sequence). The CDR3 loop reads CAWSVHVGRGISGDTQYF. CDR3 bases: TGTGCCTGGAGTGTACACGTGGGCAGGGGGATCTCAGGAGATACGCAGTATTTT.

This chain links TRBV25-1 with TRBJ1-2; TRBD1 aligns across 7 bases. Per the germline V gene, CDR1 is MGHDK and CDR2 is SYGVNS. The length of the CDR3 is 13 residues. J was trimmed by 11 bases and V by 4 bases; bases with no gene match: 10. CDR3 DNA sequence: TGTGCCAGCAGTGCGGGACAGAAGGAGAGATACACCTTC. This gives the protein CASSAGQKERYTF.

CDR3 amino acids: CASSATQRNTEAFF. For the CDR3, the DNA is TGTGCCAGCAGCGCCACCCAGAGGAACACTGAAGCTTTCTTT. The rearrangement links TRBV9 to TRBJ1-1; D is uncertain. Trimming removed 3 bases at V and 1 base at J, with 10 bases between. Germline V lookup: CDR1 SGDLS, CDR2 YYNGEE. This CDR3 contains 14 residues.

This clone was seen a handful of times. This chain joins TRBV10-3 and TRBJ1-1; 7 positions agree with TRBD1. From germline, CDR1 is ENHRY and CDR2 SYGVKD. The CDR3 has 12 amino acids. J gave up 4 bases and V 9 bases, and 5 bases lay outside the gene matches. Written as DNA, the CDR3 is TGTGCCATGACAGGGAGCGGCACTGAAGCTTTCTTT. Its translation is CAMTGSGTEAFF.

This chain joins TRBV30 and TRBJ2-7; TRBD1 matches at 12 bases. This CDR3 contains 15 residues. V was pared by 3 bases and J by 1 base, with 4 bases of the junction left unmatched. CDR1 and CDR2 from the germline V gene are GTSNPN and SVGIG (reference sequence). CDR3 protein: CAWSTGQGASYEQYF. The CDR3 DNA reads TGTGCCTGGAGCACGGGACAGGGGGCATCCTACGAGCAGTACTTC.

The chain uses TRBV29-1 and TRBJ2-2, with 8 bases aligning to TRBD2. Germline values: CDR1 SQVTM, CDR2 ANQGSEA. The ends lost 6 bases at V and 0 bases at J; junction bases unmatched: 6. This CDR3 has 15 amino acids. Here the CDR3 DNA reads TGCAGCGTCGACCAGACTAGCGCGAACACCGGGGAGCTGTTTTTT. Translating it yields CSVDQTSANTGELFF.

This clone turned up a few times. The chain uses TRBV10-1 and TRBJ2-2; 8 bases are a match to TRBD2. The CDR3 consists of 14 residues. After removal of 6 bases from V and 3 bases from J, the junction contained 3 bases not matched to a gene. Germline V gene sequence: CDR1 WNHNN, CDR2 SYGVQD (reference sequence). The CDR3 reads CASRPAGDTGELFF. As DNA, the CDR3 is TGCGCCAGCAGACCAGCGGGAGACACCGGGGAGCTGTTTTTT.

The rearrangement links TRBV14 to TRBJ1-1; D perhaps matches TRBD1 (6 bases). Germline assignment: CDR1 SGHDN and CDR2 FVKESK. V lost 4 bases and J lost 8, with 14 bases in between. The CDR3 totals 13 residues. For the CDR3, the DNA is TGTGCCAGCAGCCCGGCCCTGACAGGCGAAGCTTTCTTT. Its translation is CASSPALTGEAFF.

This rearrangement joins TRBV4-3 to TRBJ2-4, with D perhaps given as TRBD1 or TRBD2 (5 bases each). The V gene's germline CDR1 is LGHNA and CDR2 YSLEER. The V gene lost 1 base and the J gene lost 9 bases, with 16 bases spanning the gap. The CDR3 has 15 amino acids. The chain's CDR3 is CASSQARDPVAIQYF. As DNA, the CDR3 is TGCGCCAGCAGCCAAGCCCGGGACCCGGTTGCCATTCAGTACTTC.

The CDR3 DNA follows: TGTGCCAGCAGTGAGAACTCGGACTATGGCTACACCTTC. Its translation is CASSENSDYGYTF. This sequence joins TRBV2 and TRBJ1-2; D is unresolved. The CDR3 runs to 13 residues. From germline, CDR1 is SNHLY and CDR2 FYNNEI. V lost 3 bases, J lost 3 bases, and 8 bases lay in between.

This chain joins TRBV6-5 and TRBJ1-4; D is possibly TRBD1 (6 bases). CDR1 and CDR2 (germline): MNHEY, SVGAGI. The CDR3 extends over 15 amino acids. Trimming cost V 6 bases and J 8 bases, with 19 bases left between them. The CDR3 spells CASRYQGGSREKLFF. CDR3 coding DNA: TGTGCCAGCAGGTACCAAGGGGGAAGTCGAGAAAAACTGTTTTTT.

Written as DNA, the CDR3 is TGTGCCAGCACCAGGAAATCAACTAATGAAAAACTGTTTTTT. This sequence encodes CASTRKSTNEKLFF. This rearrangement joins TRBV6-1 to TRBJ1-4; no clear D. CDR3 length equals 14 residues. CDR1 is MNHNS, CDR2 SASEGT, per germline. V lost 7 bases to trimming and J lost 0 bases, with 9 bases between them.

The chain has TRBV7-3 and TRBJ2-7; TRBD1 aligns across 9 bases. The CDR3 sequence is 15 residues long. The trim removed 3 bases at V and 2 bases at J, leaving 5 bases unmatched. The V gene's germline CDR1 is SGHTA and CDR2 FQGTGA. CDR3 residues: CASSLTGQGPYEQYF. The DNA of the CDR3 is TGTGCCAGCAGCTTGACGGGACAGGGACCCTACGAGCAGTACTTC.

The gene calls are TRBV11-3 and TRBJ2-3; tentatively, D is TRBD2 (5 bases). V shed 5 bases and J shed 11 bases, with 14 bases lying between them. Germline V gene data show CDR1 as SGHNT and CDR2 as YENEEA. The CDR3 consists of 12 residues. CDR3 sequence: CASSGRAPEQYF. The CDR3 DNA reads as TGTGCCAGCAGCGGGCGGGCGCCGGAGCAGTATTTT.

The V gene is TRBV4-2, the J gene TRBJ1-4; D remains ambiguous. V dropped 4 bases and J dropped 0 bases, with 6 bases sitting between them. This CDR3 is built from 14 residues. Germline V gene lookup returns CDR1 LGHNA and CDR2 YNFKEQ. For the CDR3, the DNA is TGTGCCAGCAGCCCTAGTTCAACTAATGAAAAACTGTTTTTT. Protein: CASSPSSTNEKLFF.

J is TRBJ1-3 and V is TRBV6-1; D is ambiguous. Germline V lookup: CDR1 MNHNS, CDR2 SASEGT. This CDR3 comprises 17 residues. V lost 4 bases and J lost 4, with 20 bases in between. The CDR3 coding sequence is TGTGCCAGCAGTGCGGGCTCATTTGGACCCACAGGAAACACCATATATTTT. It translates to CASSAGSFGPTGNTIYF.

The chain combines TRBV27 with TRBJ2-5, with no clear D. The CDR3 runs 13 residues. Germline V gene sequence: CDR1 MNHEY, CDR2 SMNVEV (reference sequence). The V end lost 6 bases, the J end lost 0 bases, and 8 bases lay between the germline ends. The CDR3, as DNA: TGTGCCAGCAGACCCGAGAACCAAGAGACCCAGTACTTC. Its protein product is CASRPENQETQYF.

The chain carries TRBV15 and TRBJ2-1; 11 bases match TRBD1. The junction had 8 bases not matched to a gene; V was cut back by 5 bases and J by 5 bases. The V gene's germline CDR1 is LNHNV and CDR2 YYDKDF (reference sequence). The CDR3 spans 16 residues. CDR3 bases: TGTGCCACCAGCGGACCGGGGACAGGGGGTAACAATGAGCAGTTCTTC. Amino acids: CATSGPGTGGNNEQFF.

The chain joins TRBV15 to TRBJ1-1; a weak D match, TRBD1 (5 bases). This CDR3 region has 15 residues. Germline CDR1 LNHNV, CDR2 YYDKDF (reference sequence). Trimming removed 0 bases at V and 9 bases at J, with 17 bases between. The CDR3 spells CATSRDLSGQGKAFF. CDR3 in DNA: TGTGCCACCAGCAGAGATTTAAGTGGGCAGGGAAAAGCTTTCTTT.

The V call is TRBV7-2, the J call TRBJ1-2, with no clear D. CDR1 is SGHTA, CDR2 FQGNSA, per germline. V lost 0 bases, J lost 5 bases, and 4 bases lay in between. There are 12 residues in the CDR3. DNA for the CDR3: TGTGCCAGCAGCTTAGCCAGTTATGGCTACACCTTC. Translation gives CASSLASYGYTF.

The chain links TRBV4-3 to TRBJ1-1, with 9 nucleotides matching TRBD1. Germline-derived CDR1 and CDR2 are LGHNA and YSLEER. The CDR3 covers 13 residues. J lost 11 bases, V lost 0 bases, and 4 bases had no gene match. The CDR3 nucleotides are TGCGCCAGCAGCCAAGACGCCGGGACAGGGGCTTTCTTT. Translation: CASSQDAGTGAFF.

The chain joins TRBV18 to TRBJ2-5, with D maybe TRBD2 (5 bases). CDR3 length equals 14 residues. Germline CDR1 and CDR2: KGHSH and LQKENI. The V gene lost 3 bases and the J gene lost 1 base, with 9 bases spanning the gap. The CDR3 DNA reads TGTGCCAGCTCACCTGGAAGCGGCCAAGAGACCCAGTACTTC. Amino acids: CASSPGSGQETQYF.

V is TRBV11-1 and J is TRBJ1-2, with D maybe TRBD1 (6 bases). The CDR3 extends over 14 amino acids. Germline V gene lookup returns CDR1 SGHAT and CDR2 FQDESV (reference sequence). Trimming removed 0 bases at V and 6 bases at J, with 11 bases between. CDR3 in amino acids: CASSLAADSHGYTF. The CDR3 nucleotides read TGTGCCAGCAGCTTAGCGGCGGACAGTCATGGCTACACCTTC.

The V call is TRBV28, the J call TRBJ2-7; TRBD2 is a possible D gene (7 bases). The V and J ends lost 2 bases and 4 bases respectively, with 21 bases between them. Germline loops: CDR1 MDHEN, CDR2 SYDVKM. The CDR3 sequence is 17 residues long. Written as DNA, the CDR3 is TGTGCCAGCAGTTTAAAGGGCGGGGGCCTTTACGGATACGAGCAGTACTTC. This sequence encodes CASSLKGGGLYGYEQYF.

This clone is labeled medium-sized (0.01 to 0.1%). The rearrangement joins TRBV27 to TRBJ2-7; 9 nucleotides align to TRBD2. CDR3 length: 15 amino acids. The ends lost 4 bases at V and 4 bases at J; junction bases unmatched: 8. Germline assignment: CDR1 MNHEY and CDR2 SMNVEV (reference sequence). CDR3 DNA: TGTGCCAGCAGTTATGCGGGAGGGCCTTTATACGAGCAGTACTTC. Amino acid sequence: CASSYAGGPLYEQYF.

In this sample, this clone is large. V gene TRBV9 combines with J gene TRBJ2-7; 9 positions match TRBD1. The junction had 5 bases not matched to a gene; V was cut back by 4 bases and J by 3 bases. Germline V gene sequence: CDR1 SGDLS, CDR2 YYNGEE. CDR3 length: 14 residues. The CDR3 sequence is CASSSGTGIYEQYF. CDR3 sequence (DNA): TGTGCCAGCAGCTCCGGGACAGGGATCTACGAGCAGTACTTC.

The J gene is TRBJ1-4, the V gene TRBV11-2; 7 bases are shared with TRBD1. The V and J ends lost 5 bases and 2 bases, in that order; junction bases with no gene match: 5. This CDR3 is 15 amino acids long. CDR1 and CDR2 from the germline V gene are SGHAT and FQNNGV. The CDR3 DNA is TGTGCCAGCAGCCCGCAGACAGGGACTAATGAAAAACTGTTTTTT. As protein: CASSPQTGTNEKLFF.

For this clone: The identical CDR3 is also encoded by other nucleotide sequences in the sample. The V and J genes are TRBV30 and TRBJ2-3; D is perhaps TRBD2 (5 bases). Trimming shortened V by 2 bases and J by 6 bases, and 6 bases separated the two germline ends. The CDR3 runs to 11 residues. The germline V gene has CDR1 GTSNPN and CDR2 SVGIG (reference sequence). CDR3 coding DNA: TGTGCCTGGAGTAGCGGCGATACGCAGTATTTT. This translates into CAWSSGDTQYF. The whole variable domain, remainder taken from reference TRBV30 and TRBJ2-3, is SQTIHQWPATLVQPVGSPLSLECTVEGTSNPNLYWYRQAAGRGLQLLFYSVGIGQISSEVPQNLSASRPQDRQFILSSKKLLLSDSGFYLCAWSSGDTQYFGPGTRLTVL.

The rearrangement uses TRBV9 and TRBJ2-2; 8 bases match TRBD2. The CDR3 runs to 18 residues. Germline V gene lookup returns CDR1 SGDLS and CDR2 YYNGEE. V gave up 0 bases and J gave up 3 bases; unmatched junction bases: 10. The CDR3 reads CASSVGGPGTRHTGELFF. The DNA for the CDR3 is TGTGCCAGCAGCGTAGGAGGTCCCGGGACTAGGCACACCGGGGAGCTGTTTTTT.